Listed below are T cell receptor beta chains from one sample, sequenced in a study of blood T cell repertoires in COVID-19. The repertoire was sequenced with immunoSEQ multiplex PCR; TCRdb's copy has only in-frame clones and lacks some. The data hold hundreds of thousands of clones, with approximately 88% observed a single time. Material for sequencing was PBMCs or T cells enriched from blood (not recorded which). The receptors were gathered from a man between 60 and 70 years old who had recovered from COVID-19. CDR3s leave out the opening cysteine and the closing phenylalanine or tryptophan. The order of the fields is V gene, CDR3 protein.

v_call: TRBV7-3; cdr3_aa: ASSLTGTSNSPLH
v_call: TRBV28; cdr3_aa: ASSLFTGLNYEQY
v_call: TRBV9; cdr3_aa: ASSVAGTGLNEQF
v_call: TRBV9; cdr3_aa: ASSEGTSNQPQH
v_call: TRBV6-5; cdr3_aa: ASSSTGLDIILEQY
v_call: TRBV4-2; cdr3_aa: ASSQAGTSGSYEQY
v_call: TRBV3-1/TRBV3-2; cdr3_aa: ASSHRLAGADEQF
v_call: TRBV28; cdr3_aa: ASLDRGPLAGDSYEQY
v_call: TRBV28; cdr3_aa: ASRGGHYNEQF
v_call: TRBV12-5; cdr3_aa: ASGLIIAGGAYNEQF
v_call: TRBV18; cdr3_aa: ASSPQGAGYEQY
v_call: TRBV10-2; cdr3_aa: ASREGQGDYQPQH
v_call: TRBV12-3/TRBV12-4; cdr3_aa: ASIRDRGGPQH
v_call: TRBV9; cdr3_aa: ASSTGRDTDTQY
v_call: TRBV9; cdr3_aa: ASRSGQSTDTQY
v_call: TRBV21-1; cdr3_aa: ASSKRGLSSYEQY
v_call: TRBV7-2; cdr3_aa: ASSWTTSGGPNTGELF
v_call: TRBV12-5; cdr3_aa: ASASSGTWDQETQY
v_call: TRBV24-1; cdr3_aa: ATLSVGTETYEQY
v_call: TRBV10-3; cdr3_aa: AISESRQPNQPQH
v_call: TRBV6-5; cdr3_aa: ASSFMTGNEQY
v_call: TRBV6-4; cdr3_aa: ASSEQGGTDTQY
v_call: TRBV4-1; cdr3_aa: ASSQGGQDFYGYT
v_call: TRBV7-9; cdr3_aa: ASTPPQGTYGYT
v_call: TRBV29-1; cdr3_aa: SVDENTEAF
v_call: TRBV3-1/TRBV3-2; cdr3_aa: ASSPGQATNEKLF
v_call: TRBV4-1; cdr3_aa: ASSLRDTGGSAYEQY
v_call: TRBV6-5; cdr3_aa: ASSYAQGKTEAF
v_call: TRBV9; cdr3_aa: ASSVELVDHNEQF
v_call: TRBV6-5; cdr3_aa: ASSLQGTWSTDTQY
v_call: TRBV7-6; cdr3_aa: ASSFGTGDNQPQH
v_call: TRBV5-1; cdr3_aa: ASSSRTSGMNTDTQY
v_call: TRBV19; cdr3_aa: ASSNRAGRDEQF
v_call: TRBV19; cdr3_aa: ASSMGGAANKNIQY
v_call: TRBV10-3; cdr3_aa: AISDGDLANEKLF
v_call: TRBV5-1; cdr3_aa: ASSRDRAYEQY
v_call: TRBV5-4; cdr3_aa: ASSPAEGSTEAF
v_call: TRBV18; cdr3_aa: ASSRMGGVQETQY
v_call: TRBV19; cdr3_aa: ASSIDWGVANEKLF
v_call: TRBV21-1; cdr3_aa: ASSSQGLQTQY
v_call: TRBV28; cdr3_aa: ASSTIQGAGSYEQY
v_call: TRBV5-1; cdr3_aa: ASSPGQGGTDTQY
v_call: TRBV13; cdr3_aa: ASSSGQGRSYEQY
v_call: TRBV18; cdr3_aa: ASSPVDRPYTEAF
v_call: TRBV28; cdr3_aa: ASSHPLNQPQH
v_call: TRBV7-2; cdr3_aa: ASSPGGTIY
v_call: TRBV19; cdr3_aa: ASRRTSPNTEAF
v_call: TRBV21-1; cdr3_aa: ASSKGRTGGSGNTIY
v_call: TRBV5-1; cdr3_aa: ASSLSEHQPQH
v_call: TRBV11-2; cdr3_aa: ASSLDQTSGIYEQY
v_call: TRBV3-1/TRBV3-2; cdr3_aa: ASSQVNRYYGYT
v_call: TRBV9; cdr3_aa: ASRAAGTAYGYT
v_call: TRBV6-5; cdr3_aa: ASRRGDSNQPQH
v_call: TRBV7-2; cdr3_aa: ASSPGQGQDTQY
v_call: TRBV12-5; cdr3_aa: ASGLYLSGSTDTQY
v_call: TRBV6-4; cdr3_aa: ASSPDSYTGELF
v_call: TRBV29-1; cdr3_aa: SVGDWGRAQGEQY
v_call: TRBV6-5; cdr3_aa: ASRTSADQNIQY
v_call: TRBV5-1; cdr3_aa: ASSFREIRNEQF
v_call: TRBV24-1; cdr3_aa: ATSDPTKTGNTIY